This record covers a single T cell receptor beta chain. Its target is unknown. Germline values: CDR1 MNHEY, CDR2 SMNVEV (reference sequence). The CDR3 is 14 residues long. V lost 4 bases to trimming and J lost 7 bases, with 16 bases between them. Random hexamers served to reverse transcribe roughly 0.5 to 1 ug RNA. Amplification of the TCR beta CDR3 was carried out by immunoSEQ multiplex PCR, which spanned a total of 54 Vbeta and 13 Jbeta segments. Using its own MiXCR run on the immunoSEQ multiplex PCR reads, TCRdb lists one record per CDR3 protein. The profile shows 180,000 or so distinct CDR3 sequences, around 94% of them singletons. This sample is drawn from a study of CD8 T cells in Susac syndrome. Study-level results: The authors acknowledged that their TCR sequencing and HLA analysis involved a relatively small number of individuals.

Through negative isolation, CD4+ and CD8+ T cells were obtained, while TEMRA cells were enriched using FACS. The receptor comes from a human donor in good health. Sequencing was performed on CD4+ T cells from PBMCs. V is TRBV27 and J is TRBJ1-2, with D unclear. The CDR3 protein is CASSSRTAVGGYTF. In DNA form, the CDR3 reads TGTGCCAGCAGTTCCCGGACGGCGGTCGGTGGCTACACCTTC.